This TCR beta chain was sequenced during a study of blood T cell repertoires in COVID-19. Study details: Acute and convalescent COVID-19 specimens originated in the United States, Italy and Spain. From T cells, B-cell-depleted T cells, or PBMCs came the material, which was cDNA or gDNA.

Repertoires were generated with immunoSEQ multiplex PCR, while TCRdb's copy carries only in-frame clones and drops some. The repertoire holds about 94,000 clones, with about 80% as singletons. The source is a man in his sixties with acute or convalescent COVID-19. The sequencing sample was made of peripheral blood.

The CDR3 spells CASSTPGDNEQFF. The CDR3 DNA reads as TGTGCCAGCAGTACTCCCGGGGACAATGAGCAGTTCTTC. The rearrangement uses TRBV6-5 and TRBJ2-1, with D possibly TRBD2 on 5 matching bases. V was clipped by 5 bases and J by 5 bases, with 10 bases between them. CDR3 length: 13 residues. The germline V gene has CDR1 MNHEY and CDR2 SVGAGI.